This TCR beta chain was sequenced for a study of cytomegalovirus exposure and HLA in healthy donors. The PCR used 60 Vbeta and 13 Jbeta primers. Repertoires were generated with immunoSEQ multiplex PCR, while TCRdb's copy carries only in-frame clones and drops some. The sample lists under 200,000 clones, around three quarters seen once, with roughly 0.76% in the top ten. The origin of this receptor is a woman aged 40 to 50 in good health and CMV-seronegative. Material for sequencing was PBMCs.

CDR3 region: CASSLARQGRSGYTF. The CDR3 bases are TGTGCCAGCAGCTTAGCGCGGCAGGGTCGGTCTGGCTACACCTTC. V gene TRBV7-9 combines with J gene TRBJ1-2, with TRBD1 as a possible D gene (5 bases). The CDR3 has 15 amino acids. CDR1 is SEHNR and CDR2 is FQNEAQ in the germline V gene (reference sequence). The V and J ends lost 0 bases and 7 bases respectively, with 15 bases between them.